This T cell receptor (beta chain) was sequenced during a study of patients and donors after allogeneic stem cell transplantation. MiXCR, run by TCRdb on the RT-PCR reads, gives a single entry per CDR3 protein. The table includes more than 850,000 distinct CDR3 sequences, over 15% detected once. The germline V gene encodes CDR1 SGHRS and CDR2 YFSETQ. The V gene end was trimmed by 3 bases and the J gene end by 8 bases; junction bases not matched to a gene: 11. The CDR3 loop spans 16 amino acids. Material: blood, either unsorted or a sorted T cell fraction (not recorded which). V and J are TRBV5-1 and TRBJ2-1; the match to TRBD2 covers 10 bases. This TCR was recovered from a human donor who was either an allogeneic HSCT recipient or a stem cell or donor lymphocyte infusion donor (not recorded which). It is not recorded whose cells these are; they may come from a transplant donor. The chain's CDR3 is CASSSGSGRGSDEQFF. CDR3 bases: TGCGCCAGCAGCTCAGGGAGCGGGAGGGGGTCGGATGAGCAGTTCTTC.